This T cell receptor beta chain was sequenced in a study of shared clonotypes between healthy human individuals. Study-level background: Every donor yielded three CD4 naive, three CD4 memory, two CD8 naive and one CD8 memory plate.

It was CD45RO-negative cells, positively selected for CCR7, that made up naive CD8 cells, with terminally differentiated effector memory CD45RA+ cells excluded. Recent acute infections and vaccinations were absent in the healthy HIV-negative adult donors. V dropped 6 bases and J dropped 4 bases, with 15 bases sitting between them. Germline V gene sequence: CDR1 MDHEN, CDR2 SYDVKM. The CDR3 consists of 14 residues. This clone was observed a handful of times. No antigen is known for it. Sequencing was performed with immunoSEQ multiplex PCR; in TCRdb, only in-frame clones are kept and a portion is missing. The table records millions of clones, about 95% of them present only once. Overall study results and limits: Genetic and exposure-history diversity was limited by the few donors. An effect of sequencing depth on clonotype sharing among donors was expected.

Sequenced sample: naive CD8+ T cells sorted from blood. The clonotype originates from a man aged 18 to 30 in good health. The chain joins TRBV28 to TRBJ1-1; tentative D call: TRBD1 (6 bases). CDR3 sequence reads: CASRDSGSGTEAFF. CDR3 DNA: TGTGCCAGCAGGGACAGCGGATCGGGCACTGAAGCTTTCTTT.